This TCR beta chain derives from a study of radiation and T cells in renal cell carcinoma. Time point in this sample: baseline pretreatment blood. Documented treatment: 15 Gy SBRT to primary tumor, nephrectomy 4 weeks later. Produced via immunoSEQ multiplex PCR; TCRdb's table is partial and in-frame only. The data contain 150,000 or so clones, 88% of them singletons. The sample consisted of blood, taken from a patient whose treatment included radiotherapy and nephrectomy. This receptor was obtained from a woman between 65 and 79 years old with renal cell carcinoma.

The CDR3 protein is CSVGPGTDTQYF. The CDR3 nucleotides are TGCAGCGTTGGCCCAGGGACAGATACGCAGTATTTT. The chain links TRBV29-1 to TRBJ2-3; D possibly corresponds to TRBD1 (5 bases). CDR1 is SQVTM, CDR2 ANQGSEA, per germline. The CDR3 consists of 12 residues. Trimming took off 4 bases at V and 3 bases at J, with 8 bases between the two ends.